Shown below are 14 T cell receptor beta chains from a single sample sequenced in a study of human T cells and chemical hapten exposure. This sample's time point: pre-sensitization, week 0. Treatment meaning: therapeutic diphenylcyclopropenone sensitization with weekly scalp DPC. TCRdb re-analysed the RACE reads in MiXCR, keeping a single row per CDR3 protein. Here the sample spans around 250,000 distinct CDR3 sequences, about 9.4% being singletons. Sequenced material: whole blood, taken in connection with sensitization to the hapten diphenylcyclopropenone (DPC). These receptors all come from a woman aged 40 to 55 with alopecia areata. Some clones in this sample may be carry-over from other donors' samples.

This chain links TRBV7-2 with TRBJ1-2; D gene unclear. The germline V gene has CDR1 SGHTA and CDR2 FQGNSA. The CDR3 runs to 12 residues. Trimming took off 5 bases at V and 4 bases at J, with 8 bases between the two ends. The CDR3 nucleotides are TGTGCCAGCAGCACCGGTTTCTATGGCTACACCTTC. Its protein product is CASSTGFYGYTF.

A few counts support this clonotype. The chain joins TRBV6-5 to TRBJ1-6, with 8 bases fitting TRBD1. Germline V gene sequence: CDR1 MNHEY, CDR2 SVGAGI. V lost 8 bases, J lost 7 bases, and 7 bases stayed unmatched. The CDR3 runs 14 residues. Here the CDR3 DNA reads TGTGCCAGCGGCCAGGACAGGGAAAATTCACCCCTCCACTTT. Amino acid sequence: CASGQDRENSPLHF.

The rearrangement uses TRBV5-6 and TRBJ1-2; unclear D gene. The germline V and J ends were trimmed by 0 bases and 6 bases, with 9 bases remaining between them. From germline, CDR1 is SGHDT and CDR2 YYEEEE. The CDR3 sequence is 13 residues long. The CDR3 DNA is TGTGCCAGCAGCTTGGCCTTTCAAGATGGCTACACCTTC. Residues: CASSLAFQDGYTF.

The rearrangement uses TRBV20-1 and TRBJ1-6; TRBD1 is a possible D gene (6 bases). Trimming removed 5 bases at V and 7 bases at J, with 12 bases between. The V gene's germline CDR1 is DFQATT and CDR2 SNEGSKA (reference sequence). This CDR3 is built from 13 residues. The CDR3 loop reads CSARGGLNSPLHF. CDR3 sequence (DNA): TGCAGTGCTCGCGGGGGGCTGAATTCACCCCTCCACTTT.

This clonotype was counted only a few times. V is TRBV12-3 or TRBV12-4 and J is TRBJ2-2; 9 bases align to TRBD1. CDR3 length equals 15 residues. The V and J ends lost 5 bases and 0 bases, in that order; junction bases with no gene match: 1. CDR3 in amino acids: CASSTGGPNTGELFF. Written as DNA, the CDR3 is TGTGCCAGCAGTACAGGGGGCCCGAACACCGGGGAGCTGTTTTTT.

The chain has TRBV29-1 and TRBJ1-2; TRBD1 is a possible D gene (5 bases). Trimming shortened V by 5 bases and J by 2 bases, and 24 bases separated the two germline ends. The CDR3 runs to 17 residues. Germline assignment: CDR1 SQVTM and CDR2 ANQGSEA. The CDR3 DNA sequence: TGCAGCGTTCTATTATCAGTCGGGCCGGGGACCAACTATGGCTACACCTTC. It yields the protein CSVLLSVGPGTNYGYTF.

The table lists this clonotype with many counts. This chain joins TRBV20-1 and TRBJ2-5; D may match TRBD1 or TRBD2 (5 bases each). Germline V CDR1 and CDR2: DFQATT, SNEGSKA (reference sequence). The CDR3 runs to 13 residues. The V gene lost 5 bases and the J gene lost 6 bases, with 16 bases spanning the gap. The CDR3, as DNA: TGCAGTGCTTACCGGGACCAAGCCAAGACCCAGTACTTC. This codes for CSAYRDQAKTQYF.

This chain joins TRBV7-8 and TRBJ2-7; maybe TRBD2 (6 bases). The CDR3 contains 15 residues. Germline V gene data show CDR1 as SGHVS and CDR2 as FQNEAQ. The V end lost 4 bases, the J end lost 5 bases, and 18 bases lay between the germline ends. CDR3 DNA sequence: TGTGCCAGCAGCTCCATGGCGGGGCAGGGTGACGAGCAGTACTTC. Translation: CASSSMAGQGDEQYF.

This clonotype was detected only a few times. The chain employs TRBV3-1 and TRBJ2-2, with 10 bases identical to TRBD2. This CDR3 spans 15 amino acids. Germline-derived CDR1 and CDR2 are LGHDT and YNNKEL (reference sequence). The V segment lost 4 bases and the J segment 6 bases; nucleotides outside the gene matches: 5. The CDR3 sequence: CASSLVSGRAGELFF. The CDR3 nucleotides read TGTGCCAGCAGCCTAGTAAGCGGGAGGGCCGGGGAGCTGTTTTTT.

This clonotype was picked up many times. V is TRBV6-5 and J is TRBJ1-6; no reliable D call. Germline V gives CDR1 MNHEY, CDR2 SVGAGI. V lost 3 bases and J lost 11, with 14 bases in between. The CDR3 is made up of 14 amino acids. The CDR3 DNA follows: TGTGCCAGCAGTTATGGGAGCTCTAGGCCACCCCTCCACTTT. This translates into CASSYGSSRPPLHF.

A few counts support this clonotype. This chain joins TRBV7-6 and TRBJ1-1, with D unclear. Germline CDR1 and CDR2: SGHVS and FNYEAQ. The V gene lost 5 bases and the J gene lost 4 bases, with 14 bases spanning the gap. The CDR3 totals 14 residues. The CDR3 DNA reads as TGTGCCAGCAGCCCGCGTAACGGAGGCACTGAAGCTTTCTTT. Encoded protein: CASSPRNGGTEAFF.

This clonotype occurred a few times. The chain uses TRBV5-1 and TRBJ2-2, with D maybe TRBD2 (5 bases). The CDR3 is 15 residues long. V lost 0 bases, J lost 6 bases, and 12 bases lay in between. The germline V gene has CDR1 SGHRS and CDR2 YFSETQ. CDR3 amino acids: CASSLALTRAGELFF. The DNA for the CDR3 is TGCGCCAGCAGCTTGGCTCTCACTAGGGCCGGGGAGCTGTTTTTT.

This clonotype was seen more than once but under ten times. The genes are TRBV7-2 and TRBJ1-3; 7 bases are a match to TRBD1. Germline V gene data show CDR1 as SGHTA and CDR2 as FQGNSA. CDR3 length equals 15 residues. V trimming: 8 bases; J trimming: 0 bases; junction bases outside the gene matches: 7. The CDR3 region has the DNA TGTGCCAGCGGGACAGCTCCGTTCTCTGGAAACACCATATATTTT. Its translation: CASGTAPFSGNTIYF.

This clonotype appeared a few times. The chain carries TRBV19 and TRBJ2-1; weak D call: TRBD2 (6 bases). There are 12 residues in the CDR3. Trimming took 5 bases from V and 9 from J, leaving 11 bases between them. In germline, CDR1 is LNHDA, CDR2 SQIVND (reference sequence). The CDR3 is CASSWTTGEQFF. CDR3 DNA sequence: TGTGCCAGTAGTTGGACTACTGGTGAGCAGTTCTTC.